These T cell receptor beta chains were read from a single sample in a study of low-dose radiotherapy and immunotherapy resistance in tumors. Each CDR3 protein gets one entry after TCRdb re-called the reads with MiXCR. Here the sample spans 75,000 to 95,000 distinct CDR3 sequences, under 25% being singletons. The material was PBMCs, obtained after low-dose radiotherapy plus immunotherapy. These receptors all stem from a female donor with ovarian cancer. CDR3s include the opening cysteine and the closing phenylalanine or tryptophan. The D gene is left open where the match is weak. Some rows have no size entry. The others give once, few or many, or a class for an expanded clone.

clone size | J gene | D gene | CDR3 length | V gene | CDR3 protein | CDR3 DNA
many | TRBJ2-3 | NA | 14 | TRBV29-1 | CSVEKGDSTDTQYF | TGCAGCGTTGAAAAGGGAGACAGCACAGATACGCAGTATTTT
many | TRBJ2-7 | TRBD2 | 15 | TRBV11-3 | CASSSFSGSFYEQYF | TGTGCCAGCAGCTCTTTTAGCGGGAGTTTCTACGAGCAGTACTTC
many | TRBJ2-5 | TRBD2 | 16 | TRBV3-1 | CASSPGRVGFQETQYF | TGTGCCAGCAGCCCCGGGAGGGTGGGGTTCCAAGAGACCCAGTACTTC
many | TRBJ1-5 | NA | 13 | TRBV6-1 | CATRGNSNQPQHF | TGTGCCACCCGGGGGAATAGCAATCAGCCCCAGCATTTT
NA | TRBJ1-5 | NA | 13 | TRBV28 | CASSSLRNQPQHF | TGTGCCAGCAGTAGTTTGAGAAATCAGCCCCAGCATTTT
many | TRBJ2-5 | NA | 15 | TRBV3-1 | CASSQAGTVGETQYF | TGTGCCAGCAGCCAAGCCGGGACCGTGGGAGAGACCCAGTACTTC
many | TRBJ2-7 | TRBD2 | 18 | TRBV7-8 | CASSLGGGTSGGTYEQYF | TGTGCCAGCAGCTTAGGAGGAGGGACTAGCGGTGGTACCTACGAGCAGTACTTC
many | TRBJ2-2 | NA | 15 | TRBV7-2 | CASSLSGEGTGELFF | TGTGCCAGCAGCTTGTCAGGGGAGGGCACCGGGGAGCTGTTTTTT
many | TRBJ2-7 | TRBD1 | 15 | TRBV4-1 | CASSQGTGPAYEQYF | TGCGCCAGCAGCCAAGGGACAGGGCCAGCCTACGAGCAGTACTTC
NA | TRBJ1-3 | NA | 15 | TRBV12-3/TRBV12-4 | CASSLGPGTGNTIYF | TGTGCCAGCAGTTTGGGTCCAGGTACTGGAAACACCATATATTTT
many | TRBJ2-2 | NA | 14 | TRBV6-8 | CASSTTEGTGELFF | TGTGCCAGCAGCACGACGGAAGGGACCGGGGAGCTGTTTTTT
many | TRBJ2-2 | NA | 16 | TRBV5-6 | CASSPGATENTGELFF | TGTGCCAGCAGTCCTGGGGCGACAGAGAACACCGGGGAGCTGTTTTTT
many | TRBJ2-3 | TRBD2 | 15 | TRBV6-2/TRBV6-3 | CASRFLAGGTDTQYF | TGTGCCAGCAGGTTCTTAGCGGGAGGCACAGATACGCAGTATTTT
many | TRBJ2-7 | TRBD2 | 14 | TRBV11-1 | CASSRTSASYEQYF | TGTGCCAGCAGCCGGACTAGCGCCTCCTACGAGCAGTACTTC
many | TRBJ2-2 | NA | 14 | TRBV10-3 | CAITAGRNTGELFF | TGTGCCATCACTGCGGGCCGGAACACCGGGGAGCTGTTTTTT
many | TRBJ1-2 | NA | 13 | TRBV5-1 | CASSLDIDYGYTF | TGCGCCAGCAGCTTGGACATCGACTATGGCTACACCTTC
many | TRBJ2-3 | NA | 14 | TRBV11-1 | CASSPRDLTDTQYF | TGTGCCAGCAGCCCAAGGGACCTCACAGATACGCAGTATTTT
many | TRBJ2-6 | NA | 21 | TRBV11-2 | CASSPVIGGLGASSGANVLTF | TGTGCCAGCAGCCCCGTGATAGGGGGGTTAGGAGCTAGCTCTGGGGCCAACGTCCTGACTTTC
NA | TRBJ2-4 | NA | 18 | TRBV25-1 | CASSEFWQGGAGTNIQYF | TGTGCCAGCAGTGAATTCTGGCAAGGGGGCGCGGGAACAAACATTCAGTACTTC
many | TRBJ2-7 | NA | 11 | TRBV2 | CASSVNYEQYF | TGTGCCAGCAGTGTCAACTACGAGCAGTACTTC
once | TRBJ2-2 | TRBD2 | 18 | TRBV7-8 | CASSSRTSGSWNTGELFF | TGTGCCAGCAGCTCCCGGACTAGCGGGAGTTGGAACACCGGGGAGCTGTTTTTT
many | TRBJ2-5 | NA | 13 | TRBV2 | CASGANSRQTQYF | TGTGCCAGCGGCGCTAATTCGCGGCAGACCCAGTACTTC
many | TRBJ1-6 | NA | 14 | TRBV6-5 | CASSYKVMGSPLHF | TGTGCCAGCAGTTACAAGGTGATGGGCTCACCCCTCCACTTT
many | TRBJ2-7 | TRBD2 | 16 | TRBV20-1 | CSASRTSGSANYEQYF | TGCAGTGCTAGTAGGACTAGCGGGAGTGCTAATTACGAGCAGTACTTC
many | TRBJ1-1 | NA | 16 | TRBV15 | CATEAQEAMRGTEAFF | TGTGCCACCGAAGCCCAAGAGGCCATGAGAGGGACTGAAGCTTTCTTT
many | TRBJ2-3 | NA | 12 | TRBV5-1 | CASSLPGDTQYF | TGCGCCAGCAGCTTGCCAGGAGATACGCAGTATTTT
many | TRBJ2-1 | TRBD2 | 15 | TRBV5-4 | CASTFFGGGYNEQFF | TGTGCCAGCACCTTTTTTGGCGGGGGTTACAATGAGCAGTTCTTC
many | TRBJ2-5 | TRBD1 | 14 | TRBV11-1 | CASSPGQGQGTQYF | TGTGCCAGCAGCCCGGGACAGGGCCAAGGGACCCAGTACTTC
few | TRBJ2-4 | NA | 17 | TRBV2 | CASSEEVADRAKNIQYF | TGTGCCAGCAGTGAAGAGGTAGCCGACAGGGCCAAAAACATTCAGTACTTC
many | TRBJ1-4 | NA | 16 | TRBV2 | CASSEGFGAYNEKLFF | TGTGCCAGCAGTGAAGGTTTCGGGGCCTATAATGAAAAACTGTTTTTT
many | TRBJ2-7 | TRBD1 | 14 | TRBV10-3 | CAISEGDRGSEQYF | TGTGCCATCAGTGAGGGGGACAGGGGAAGCGAGCAGTACTTC
NA | TRBJ2-7 | TRBD2 | 15 | TRBV3-1 | CASSQALAGDHEQYF | TGTGCCAGCAGCCAAGCCTTAGCGGGGGACCACGAGCAGTACTTC